The source of this T cell receptor (beta chain) is a study of beta chain features in type 1 diabetes. Study-wide background: No age, gender or cell yield differences were seen between patients and healthy donors. Study-level results: Healthy donors had naive, central memory and Treg TCRB repertoires that appeared less similar than those seen among patients.

Expressed TCRB transcripts were sequenced, since all the RNA that had been isolated was reverse transcribed. An average around 3.5 million reads came from naive, central memory and regulatory T cell samples. Sequencing used immunoSEQ multiplex PCR; TCRdb keeps in-frame clones, though not all of them. The sample includes 350,000 to 400,000 clones, about 16% of them seen just once. As for this clone: Antigen specificity is unknown.

The specimen was naive CD4+ T cells from blood. The clonotype comes from a woman aged 18-29 years in good health.

The CDR3 spells CASGSGQGGPYEQYF. In DNA, the CDR3 is TGCGCCAGCGGATCGGGACAGGGGGGACCCTACGAGCAGTACTTC. The J gene is TRBJ2-7, the V gene TRBV5-1; 11 nucleotides agree with TRBD1. The junction had 8 bases not matched to a gene; V was cut back by 7 bases and J by 2 bases. This CDR3 has 15 residues. The germline gives CDR1 SGHRS, CDR2 YFSETQ.